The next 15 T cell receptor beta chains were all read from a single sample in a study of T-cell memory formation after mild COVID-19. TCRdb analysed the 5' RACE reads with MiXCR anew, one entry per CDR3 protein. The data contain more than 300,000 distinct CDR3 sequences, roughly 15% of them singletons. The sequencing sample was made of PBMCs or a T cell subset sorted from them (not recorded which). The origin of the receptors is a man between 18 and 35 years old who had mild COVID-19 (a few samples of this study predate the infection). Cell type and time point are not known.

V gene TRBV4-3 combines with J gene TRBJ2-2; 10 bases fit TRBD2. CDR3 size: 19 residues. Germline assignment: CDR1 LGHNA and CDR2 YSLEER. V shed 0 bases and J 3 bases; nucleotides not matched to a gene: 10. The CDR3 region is CASSQESSGGIFDTGELFF. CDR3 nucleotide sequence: TGCGCCAGCAGCCAAGAATCTAGCGGGGGTATCTTCGACACCGGGGAGCTGTTTTTT.

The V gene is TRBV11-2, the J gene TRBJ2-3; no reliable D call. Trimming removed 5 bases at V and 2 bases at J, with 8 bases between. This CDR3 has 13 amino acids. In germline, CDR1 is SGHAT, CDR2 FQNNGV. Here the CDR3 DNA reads TGTGCCAGCAGCATAAGCCTCACAGATACGCAGTATTTT. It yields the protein CASSISLTDTQYF.

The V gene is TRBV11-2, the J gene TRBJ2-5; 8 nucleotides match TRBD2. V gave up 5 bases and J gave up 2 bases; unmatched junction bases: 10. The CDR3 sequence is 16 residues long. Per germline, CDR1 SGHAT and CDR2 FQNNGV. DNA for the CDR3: TGTGCCAGCAGCCTCCTCTCCGGGACTAGACAAGAGACCCAGTACTTC. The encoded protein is CASSLLSGTRQETQYF.

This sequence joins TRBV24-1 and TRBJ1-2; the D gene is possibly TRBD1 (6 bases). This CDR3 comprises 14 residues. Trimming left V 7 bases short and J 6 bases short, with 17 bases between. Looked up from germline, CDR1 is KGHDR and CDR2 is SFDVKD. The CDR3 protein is CATRPAGGVHGYTF. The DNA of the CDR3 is TGTGCCACCAGACCCGCCGGGGGCGTTCATGGCTACACCTTC.

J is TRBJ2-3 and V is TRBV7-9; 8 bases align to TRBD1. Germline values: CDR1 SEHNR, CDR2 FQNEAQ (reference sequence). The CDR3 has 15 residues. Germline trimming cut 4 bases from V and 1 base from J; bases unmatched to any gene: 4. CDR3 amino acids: CASSSDRGRTDTQYF. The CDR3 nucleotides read TGTGCCAGCAGCTCAGACAGGGGCCGCACAGATACGCAGTATTTT.

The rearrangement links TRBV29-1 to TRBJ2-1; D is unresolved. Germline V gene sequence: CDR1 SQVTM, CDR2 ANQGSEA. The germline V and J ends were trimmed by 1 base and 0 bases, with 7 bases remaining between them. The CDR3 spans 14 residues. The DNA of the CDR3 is TGCAGCGTTGAAGGCCGACGCTCCTACAATGAGCAGTTCTTC. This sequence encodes CSVEGRRSYNEQFF.

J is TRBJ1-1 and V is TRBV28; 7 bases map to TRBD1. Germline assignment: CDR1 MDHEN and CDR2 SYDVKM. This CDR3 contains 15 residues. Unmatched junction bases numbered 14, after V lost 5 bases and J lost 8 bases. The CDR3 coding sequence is TGTGCCAGCAGTGCGCCAACAAGACAGGGAGGCGAAGCTTTCTTT. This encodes CASSAPTRQGGEAFF.

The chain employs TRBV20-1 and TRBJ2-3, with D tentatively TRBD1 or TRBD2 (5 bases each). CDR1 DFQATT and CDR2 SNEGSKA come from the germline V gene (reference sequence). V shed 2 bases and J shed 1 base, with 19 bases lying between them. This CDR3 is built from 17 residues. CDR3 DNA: TGCAGTGCTAGAAATCCGGGACGCCGAAGGGGCACAGATACGCAGTATTTT. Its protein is CSARNPGRRRGTDTQYF.

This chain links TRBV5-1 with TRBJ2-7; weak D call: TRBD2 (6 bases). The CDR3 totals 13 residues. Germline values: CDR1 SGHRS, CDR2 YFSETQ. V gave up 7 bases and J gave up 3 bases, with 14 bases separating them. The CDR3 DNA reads TGCGCCAGCGGCCCGGAGGGAGGCTACGAGCAGTACTTC. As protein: CASGPEGGYEQYF.

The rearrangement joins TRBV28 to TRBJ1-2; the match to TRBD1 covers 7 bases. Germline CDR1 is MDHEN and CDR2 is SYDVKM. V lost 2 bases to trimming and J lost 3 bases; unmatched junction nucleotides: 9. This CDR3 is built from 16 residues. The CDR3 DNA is TGTGCCAGCAGTTTAACGGCAGGGGGGAACTACTATGGCTACACCTTC. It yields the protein CASSLTAGGNYYGYTF.

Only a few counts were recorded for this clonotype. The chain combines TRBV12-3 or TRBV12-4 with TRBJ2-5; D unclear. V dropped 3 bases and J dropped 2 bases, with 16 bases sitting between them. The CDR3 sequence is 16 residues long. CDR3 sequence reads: CASSFLEPLGQETQYF. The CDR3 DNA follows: TGTGCCAGCAGTTTCCTTGAACCCCTCGGGCAAGAGACCCAGTACTTC.

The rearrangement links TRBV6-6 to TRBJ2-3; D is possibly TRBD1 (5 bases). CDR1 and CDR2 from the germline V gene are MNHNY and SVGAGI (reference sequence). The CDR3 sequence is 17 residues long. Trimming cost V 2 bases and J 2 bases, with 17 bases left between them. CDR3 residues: CASSYPRTWGPTDTQYF. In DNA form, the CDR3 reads TGTGCCAGCAGTTACCCAAGGACATGGGGCCCCACAGATACGCAGTATTTT.

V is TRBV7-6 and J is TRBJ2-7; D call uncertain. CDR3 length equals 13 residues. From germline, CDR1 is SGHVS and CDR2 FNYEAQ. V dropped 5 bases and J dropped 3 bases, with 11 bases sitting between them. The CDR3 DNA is TGTGCCAGCAGCCAGGAAAGGGTCTACGAGCAGTACTTC. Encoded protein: CASSQERVYEQYF.

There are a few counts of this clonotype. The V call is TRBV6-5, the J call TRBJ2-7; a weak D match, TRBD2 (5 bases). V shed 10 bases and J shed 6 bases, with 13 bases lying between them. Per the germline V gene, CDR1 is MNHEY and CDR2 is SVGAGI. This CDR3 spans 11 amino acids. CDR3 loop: CATEGNREQYF. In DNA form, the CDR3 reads TGTGCCACCGAGGGCAACCGCGAGCAGTACTTC.

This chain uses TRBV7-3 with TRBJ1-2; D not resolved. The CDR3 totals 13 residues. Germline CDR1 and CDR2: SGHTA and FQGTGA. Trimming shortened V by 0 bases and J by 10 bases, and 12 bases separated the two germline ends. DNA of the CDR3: TGTGCCAGCAGCTTAACCAGCGCGCAGGTCTACACCTTC. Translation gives CASSLTSAQVYTF.